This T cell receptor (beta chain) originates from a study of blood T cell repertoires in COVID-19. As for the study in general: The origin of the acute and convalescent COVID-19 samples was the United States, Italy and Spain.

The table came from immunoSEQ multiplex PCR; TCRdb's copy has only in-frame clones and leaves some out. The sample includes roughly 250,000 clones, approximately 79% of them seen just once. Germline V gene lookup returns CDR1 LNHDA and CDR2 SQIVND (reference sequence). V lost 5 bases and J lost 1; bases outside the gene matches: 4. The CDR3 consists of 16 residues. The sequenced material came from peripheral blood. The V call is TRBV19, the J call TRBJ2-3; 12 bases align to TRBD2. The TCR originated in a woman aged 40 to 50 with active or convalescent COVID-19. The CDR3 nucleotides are TGTGCCAGTAGTGCCAGGACTAGCGGGGGCACAGATACGCAGTATTTT. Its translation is CASSARTSGGTDTQYF.